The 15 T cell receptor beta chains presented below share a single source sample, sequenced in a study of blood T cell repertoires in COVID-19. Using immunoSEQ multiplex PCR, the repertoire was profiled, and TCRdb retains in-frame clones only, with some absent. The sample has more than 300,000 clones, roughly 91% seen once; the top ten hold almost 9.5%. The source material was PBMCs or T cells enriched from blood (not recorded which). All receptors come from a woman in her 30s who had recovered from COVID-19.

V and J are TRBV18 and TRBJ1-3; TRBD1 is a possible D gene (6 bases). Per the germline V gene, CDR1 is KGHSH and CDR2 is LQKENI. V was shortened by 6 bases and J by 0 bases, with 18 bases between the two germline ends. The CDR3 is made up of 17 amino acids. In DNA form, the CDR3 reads TGTGCCAGCTCCCCGGACAGTGGCCCTCTCTCTGGAAACACCATATATTTT. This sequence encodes CASSPDSGPLSGNTIYF. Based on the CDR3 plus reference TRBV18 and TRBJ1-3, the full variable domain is NAGVMQNPRHLVRRRGQEARLRCSPMKGHSHVYWYRQLPEEGLKFMVYLQKENIIDESGMPKERFSAEFPKEGPSILRIQQVVRGDSAAYFCASSPDSGPLSGNTIYFGEGSWLTVV.

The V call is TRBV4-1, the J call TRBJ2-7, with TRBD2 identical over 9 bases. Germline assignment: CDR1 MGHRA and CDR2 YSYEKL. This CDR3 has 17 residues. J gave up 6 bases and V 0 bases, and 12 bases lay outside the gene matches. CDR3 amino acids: CASSQDIEASGAFEQYF. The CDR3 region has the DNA TGCGCCAGCAGCCAAGATATAGAGGCTAGCGGGGCCTTCGAGCAGTACTTC.

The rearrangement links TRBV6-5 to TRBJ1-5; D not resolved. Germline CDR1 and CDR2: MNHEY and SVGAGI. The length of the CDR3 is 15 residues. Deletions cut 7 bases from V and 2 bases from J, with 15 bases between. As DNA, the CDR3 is TGTGCCAGCACCCGTGGCAGTGGAGGCAATCAGCCCCAGCATTTT. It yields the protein CASTRGSGGNQPQHF.

The CDR3 region has the DNA TGTGCCAGCAGCCAGGGACAGTCCTATGGCTACACCTTC. Translating gives CASSQGQSYGYTF. V usage is TRBV14 and J usage is TRBJ1-2; 7 nucleotides line up with TRBD1. J gave up 4 bases and V 3 bases, and 2 bases lay outside the gene matches. Germline CDR1 and CDR2: SGHDN and FVKESK. CDR3 length: 13 residues.

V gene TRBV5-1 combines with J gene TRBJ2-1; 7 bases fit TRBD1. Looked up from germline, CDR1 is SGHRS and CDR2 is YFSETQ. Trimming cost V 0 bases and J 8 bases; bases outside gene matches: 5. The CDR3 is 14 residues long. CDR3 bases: TGCGCCAGCAGCTTGGGGCAGGGGGTAGATGAGCAGTTCTTC. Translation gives CASSLGQGVDEQFF. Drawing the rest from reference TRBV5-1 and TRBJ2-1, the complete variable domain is KAGVTQTPRYLIKTRGQQVTLSCSPISGHRSVSWYQQTPGQGLQFLFEYFSETQRNKGNFPGRFSGRQFSNSRSEMNVSTLELGDSALYLCASSLGQGVDEQFFGPGTRLTVL.

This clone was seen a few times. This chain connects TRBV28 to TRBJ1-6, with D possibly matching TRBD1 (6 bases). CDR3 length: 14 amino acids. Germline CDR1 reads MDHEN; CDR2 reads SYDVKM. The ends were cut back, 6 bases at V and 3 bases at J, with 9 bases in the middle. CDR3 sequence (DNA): TGTGCCAGCAGGCGGGGGCACTATAATTCACCCCTCCACTTT. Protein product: CASRRGHYNSPLHF.

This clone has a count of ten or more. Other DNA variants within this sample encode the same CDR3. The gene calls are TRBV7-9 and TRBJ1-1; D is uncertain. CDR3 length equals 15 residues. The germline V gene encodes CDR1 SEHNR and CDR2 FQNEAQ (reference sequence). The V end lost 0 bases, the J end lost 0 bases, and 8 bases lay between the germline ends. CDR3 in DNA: TGTGCCAGCAGCTTAGCTGAGGGTATGAACACTGAAGCTTTCTTT. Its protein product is CASSLAEGMNTEAFF. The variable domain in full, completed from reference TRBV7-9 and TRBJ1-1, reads DTGVSQNPRHKITKRGQNVTFRCDPISEHNRLYWYRQTLGQGPEFLTYFQNEAQLEKSRLLSDRFSAERPKGSFSTLEIQRTEQGDSAMYLCASSLAEGMNTEAFFGQGTRLTVV.

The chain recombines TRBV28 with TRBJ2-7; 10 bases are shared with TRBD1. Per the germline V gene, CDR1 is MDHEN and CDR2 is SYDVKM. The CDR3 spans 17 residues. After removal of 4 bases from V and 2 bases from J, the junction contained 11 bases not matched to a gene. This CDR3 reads CASSSYSSGTGAYEQYF. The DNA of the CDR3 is TGTGCCAGCAGTTCATATTCTTCCGGGACAGGGGCCTACGAGCAGTACTTC.

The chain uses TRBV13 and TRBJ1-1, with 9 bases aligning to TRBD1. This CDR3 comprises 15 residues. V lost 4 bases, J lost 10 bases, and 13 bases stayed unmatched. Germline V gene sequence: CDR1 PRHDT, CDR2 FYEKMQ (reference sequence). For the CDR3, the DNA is TGTGCCAGCAGCTCCGGGACAGGGATCAATTCAGGAGCTTTCTTT. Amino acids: CASSSGTGINSGAFF.

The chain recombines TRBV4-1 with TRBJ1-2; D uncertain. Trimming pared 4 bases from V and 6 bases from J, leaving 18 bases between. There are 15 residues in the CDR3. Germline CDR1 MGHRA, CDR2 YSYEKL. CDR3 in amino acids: CASSPPVELADGYTF. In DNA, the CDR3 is TGCGCCAGCAGCCCCCCAGTCGAGTTGGCGGATGGCTACACCTTC.

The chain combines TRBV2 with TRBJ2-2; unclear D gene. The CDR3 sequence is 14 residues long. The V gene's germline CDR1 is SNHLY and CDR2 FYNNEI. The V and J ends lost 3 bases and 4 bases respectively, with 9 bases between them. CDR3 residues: CASSEFLFTGELFF. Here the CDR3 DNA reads TGTGCCAGCAGTGAGTTTCTTTTCACCGGGGAGCTGTTTTTT.

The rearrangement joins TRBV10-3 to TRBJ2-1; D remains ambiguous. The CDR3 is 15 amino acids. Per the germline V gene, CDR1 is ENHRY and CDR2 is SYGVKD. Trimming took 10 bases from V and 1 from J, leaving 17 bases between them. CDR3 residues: CANQDPNRSYNEQFF. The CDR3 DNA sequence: TGTGCCAATCAGGATCCTAACAGATCCTACAATGAGCAGTTCTTC.

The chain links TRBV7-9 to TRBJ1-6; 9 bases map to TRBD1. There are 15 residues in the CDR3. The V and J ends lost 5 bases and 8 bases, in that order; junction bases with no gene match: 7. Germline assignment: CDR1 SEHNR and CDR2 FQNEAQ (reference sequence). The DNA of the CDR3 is TGTGCCAGCAGCCCCCAACAGGGGGCGCATTCACCCCTCCACTTT. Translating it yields CASSPQQGAHSPLHF.

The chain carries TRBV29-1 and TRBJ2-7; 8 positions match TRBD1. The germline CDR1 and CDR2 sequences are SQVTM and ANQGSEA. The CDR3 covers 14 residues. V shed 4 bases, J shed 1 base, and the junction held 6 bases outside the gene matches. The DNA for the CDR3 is TGCAGCGTTGCTCCGGGACAGGTTTCCTACGAGCAGTACTTC. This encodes CSVAPGQVSYEQYF.

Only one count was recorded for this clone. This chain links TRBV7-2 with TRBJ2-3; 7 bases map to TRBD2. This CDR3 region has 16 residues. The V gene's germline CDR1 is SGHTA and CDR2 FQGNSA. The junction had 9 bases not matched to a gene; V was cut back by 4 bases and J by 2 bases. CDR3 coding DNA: TGTGCCAGCAGCTCCCAAGCGGGAAGAGTCACAGATACGCAGTATTTT. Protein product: CASSSQAGRVTDTQYF.